This T cell receptor beta chain was captured by sequencing in a study of cytomegalovirus exposure and HLA in healthy donors. Study-level findings and limits: Clonal expansion, a later analysis showed, was greater in HLA-associated TCR beta chains than in equally common others. Rare TCR sequences dominated, though some public TCRs recurred in many donors. A later analysis associated some 16,000 TCR beta sequences with HLA alleles at a 0.05 false discovery rate.

Germline assignment: CDR1 SGHTS and CDR2 YDEGEE. The CDR3 contains 15 residues. V shed 0 bases and J 7 bases; nucleotides not matched to a gene: 3. In regard to this clone: The antigen is unknown.

60 Vbeta and 13 Jbeta primers were used in PCR. Data came from immunoSEQ multiplex PCR; TCRdb stores just in-frame clones and leaves some out. Of 300,000 or so clones detected, roughly 86% appear once; the ten largest clones hold 2% to 2.5%. Sequencing was performed on PBMCs. This chain connects TRBV5-8 to TRBJ2-1, with 11 positions matching TRBD2. This receptor was obtained from a woman aged 40 to 50 in good health and CMV-seropositive. The CDR3 DNA reads TGTGCCAGCAGCTTGGTAGTAGCGGGAGGGAATGAGCAGTTCTTC. The encoded protein is CASSLVVAGGNEQFF.